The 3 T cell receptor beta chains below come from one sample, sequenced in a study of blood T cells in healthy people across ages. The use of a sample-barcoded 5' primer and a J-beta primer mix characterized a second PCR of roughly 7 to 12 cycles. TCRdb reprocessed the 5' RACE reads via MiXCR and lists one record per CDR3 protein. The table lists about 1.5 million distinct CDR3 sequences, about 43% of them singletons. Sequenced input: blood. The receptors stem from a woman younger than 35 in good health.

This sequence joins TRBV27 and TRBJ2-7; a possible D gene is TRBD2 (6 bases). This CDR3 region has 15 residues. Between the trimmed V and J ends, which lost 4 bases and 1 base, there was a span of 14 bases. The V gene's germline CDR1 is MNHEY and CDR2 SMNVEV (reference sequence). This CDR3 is CASSSPGLRSYEQYF. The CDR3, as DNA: TGTGCCAGCAGTTCCCCGGGACTTAGATCCTACGAGCAGTACTTC.

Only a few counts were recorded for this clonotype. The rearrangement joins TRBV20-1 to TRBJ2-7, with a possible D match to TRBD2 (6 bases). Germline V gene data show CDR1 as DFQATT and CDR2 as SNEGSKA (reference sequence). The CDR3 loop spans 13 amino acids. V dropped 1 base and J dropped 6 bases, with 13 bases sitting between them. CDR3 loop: CSARGRDLGEQYF. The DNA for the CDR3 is TGCAGTGCTAGAGGGAGGGATCTGGGCGAGCAGTACTTC.

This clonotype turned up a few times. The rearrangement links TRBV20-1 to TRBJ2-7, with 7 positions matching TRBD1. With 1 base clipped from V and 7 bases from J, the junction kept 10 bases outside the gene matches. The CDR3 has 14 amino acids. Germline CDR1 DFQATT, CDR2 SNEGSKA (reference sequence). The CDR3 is CSARGDTGVGEQYF. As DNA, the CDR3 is TGCAGTGCTAGAGGTGACACAGGGGTTGGAGAGCAGTACTTC.